The rows below give T cell receptor beta chains drawn from one sample of a study of blood T cell repertoires in COVID-19. Assay used: immunoSEQ multiplex PCR; TCRdb lists only in-frame clones, some missing. The table has over 400,000 clones, approximately 91% seen once. The material sequenced was PBMCs or T cells enriched from blood (not recorded which). All receptors derive from a woman in her sixties or seventies who had recovered from COVID-19. Each CDR3 is given with its conserved first and last residue. D genes are given only for firm matches. Some rows mark clone size as missing; the rest say once, few, many or name a class of expanded clone.

d_call | clone_size | j_call | v_call | cdr3_nt | cdr3_aa
- | - | TRBJ1-4 | TRBV2 | TGTGCCAGCAGTGAGGTGGGAGGAAGGTTTAATGAAAAACTGTTTTTT | CASSEVGGRFNEKLFF
- | - | TRBJ2-3 | TRBV3-1/TRBV3-2 | TGTGCCAGCAGCCAAGATCGGGGGAGGTATACGCAGTATTTT | CASSQDRGRYTQYF
TRBD1 | - | TRBJ1-1 | TRBV10-3 | TGTGCCGCTCAGACAGGGAGAGGGACTGAAGCTTTCTTT | CAAQTGRGTEAFF
TRBD1 | - | TRBJ2-3 | TRBV3-1/TRBV3-2 | TGTGCCAGCAGCCATTGGGCGACAGGGAAGCCAGATACGCAGTATTTT | CASSHWATGKPDTQYF
- | few | TRBJ1-1 | TRBV7-2 | TGTGCCAGCAGCTTAAGGGGCACTGAAGCTTTCTTT | CASSLRGTEAFF
TRBD1 | once | TRBJ1-6 | TRBV6-4 | TGTGCCAGCAGTGACTCAGGGGGCCCAAATTCACCCCTCCACTTT | CASSDSGGPNSPLHF
- | - | TRBJ1-5 | TRBV3-1/TRBV3-2 | TGTGCCAGCAGCTCTACAGGGAGCAATCAGCCCCAGCATTTT | CASSSTGSNQPQHF
TRBD2 | once | TRBJ2-7 | TRBV30 | TGTGCCTGGACTAGCGGGGCCTACGAGCAGTACTTC | CAWTSGAYEQYF
TRBD1 | - | TRBJ1-1 | TRBV6-5 | TGTGCCAGCAGTGACTCCGGGACAGATCTCCCTTCCTTCTTT | CASSDSGTDLPSFF
- | - | TRBJ2-2 | TRBV4-1 | TGCGCCAGCAGCCAAGAGAGTGCGCGGGGGCGTACGCCCGGGGAGCTGTTTTTT | CASSQESARGRTPGELFF
TRBD1 | - | TRBJ1-1 | TRBV5-1 | TGCGCCAGCAGCTTGGGGACAGGGTCACGTCGGAACACTGAAGCTTTCTTT | CASSLGTGSRRNTEAFF
- | - | TRBJ2-7 | TRBV6-5 | TGTGCCACAACGACAGCTACCTACGAGCAGTACTTC | CATTTATYEQYF
- | - | TRBJ1-4 | TRBV4-1 | TGCGCCAGCAGCCAAGACCCTCAGGCGGGGATTAATAATGAAAAACTGTTTTTT | CASSQDPQAGINNEKLFF
- | once | TRBJ1-1 | TRBV2 | TGTGCCAGCAGTGGCGGGCTTATGAACACTGAAGCTTTCTTT | CASSGGLMNTEAFF
TRBD2 | - | TRBJ2-5 | TRBV7-6 | TGTGCCAGCAGCTTAGCCCTAGCGGGGTCTCGAGAGACCCAGTACTTC | CASSLALAGSRETQYF
- | - | TRBJ1-4 | TRBV7-9 | TGTGCCAGCAGCTTAATCGGACAGAATAATGAAAAACTGTTTTTT | CASSLIGQNNEKLFF
- | - | TRBJ1-2 | TRBV2 | TGTGCCAGCACCCGAGCAACAGGAAACTATGGCTACACCTTC | CASTRATGNYGYTF
- | - | TRBJ2-1 | TRBV19 | TGTGCCAGTAGTATCGCCACAGGGAATGAGCAGTTCTTC | CASSIATGNEQFF
- | - | TRBJ1-1 | TRBV11-2 | TGTGCCAGCAGCTTAAACAGGGTCGACACTGAAGCTTTCTTT | CASSLNRVDTEAFF
- | - | TRBJ2-1 | TRBV6-4 | TGTGCCAGCAGTGTTGACAGCTGGGATGAGCAGTTCTTC | CASSVDSWDEQFF